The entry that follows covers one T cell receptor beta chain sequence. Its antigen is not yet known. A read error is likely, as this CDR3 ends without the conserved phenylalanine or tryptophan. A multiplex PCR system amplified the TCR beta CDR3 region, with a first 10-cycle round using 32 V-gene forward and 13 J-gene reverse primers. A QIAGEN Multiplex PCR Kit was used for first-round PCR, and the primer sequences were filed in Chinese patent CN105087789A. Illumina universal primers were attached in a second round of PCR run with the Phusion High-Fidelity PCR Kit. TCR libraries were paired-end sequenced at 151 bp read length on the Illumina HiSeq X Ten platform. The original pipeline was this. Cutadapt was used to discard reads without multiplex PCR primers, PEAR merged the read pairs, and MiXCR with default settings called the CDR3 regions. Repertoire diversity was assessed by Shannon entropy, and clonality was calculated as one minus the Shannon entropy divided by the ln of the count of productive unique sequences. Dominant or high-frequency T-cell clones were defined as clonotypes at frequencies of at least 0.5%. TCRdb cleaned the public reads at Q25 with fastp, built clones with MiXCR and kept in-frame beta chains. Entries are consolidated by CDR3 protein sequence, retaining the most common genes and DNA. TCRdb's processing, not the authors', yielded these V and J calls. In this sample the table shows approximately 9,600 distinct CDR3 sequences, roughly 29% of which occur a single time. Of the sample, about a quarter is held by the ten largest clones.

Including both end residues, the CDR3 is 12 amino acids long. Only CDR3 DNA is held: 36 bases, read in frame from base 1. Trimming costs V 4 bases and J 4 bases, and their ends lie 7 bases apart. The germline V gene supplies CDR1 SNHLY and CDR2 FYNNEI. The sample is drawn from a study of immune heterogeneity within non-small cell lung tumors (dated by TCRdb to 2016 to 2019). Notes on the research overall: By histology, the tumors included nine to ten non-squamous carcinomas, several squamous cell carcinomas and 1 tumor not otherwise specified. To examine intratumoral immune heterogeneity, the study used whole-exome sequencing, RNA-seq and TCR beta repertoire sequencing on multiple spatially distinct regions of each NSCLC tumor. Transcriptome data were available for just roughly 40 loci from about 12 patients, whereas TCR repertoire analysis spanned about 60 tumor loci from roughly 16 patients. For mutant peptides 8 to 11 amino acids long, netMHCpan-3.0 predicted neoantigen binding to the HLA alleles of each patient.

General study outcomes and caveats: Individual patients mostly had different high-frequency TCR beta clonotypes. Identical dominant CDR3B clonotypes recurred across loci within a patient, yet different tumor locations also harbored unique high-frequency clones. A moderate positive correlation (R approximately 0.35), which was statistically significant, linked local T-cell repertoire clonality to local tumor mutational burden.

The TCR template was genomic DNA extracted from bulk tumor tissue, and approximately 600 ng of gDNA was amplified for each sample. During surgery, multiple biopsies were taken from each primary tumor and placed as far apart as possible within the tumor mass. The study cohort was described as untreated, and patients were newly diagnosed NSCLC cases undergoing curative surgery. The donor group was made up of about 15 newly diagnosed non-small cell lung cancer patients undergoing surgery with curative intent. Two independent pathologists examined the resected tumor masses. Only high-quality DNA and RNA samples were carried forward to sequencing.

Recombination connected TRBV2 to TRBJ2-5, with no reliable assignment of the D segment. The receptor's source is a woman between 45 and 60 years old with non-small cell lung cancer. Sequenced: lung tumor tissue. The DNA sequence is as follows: TGTGCCAGCAGTGGCGGCTTAGAGACCCAGTACCTC. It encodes CASSGGLETQYL.